The sequence of this TCR beta chain was determined in a study of T cell repertoires in cytomegalovirus infection. Overall study context: Based on public TCR beta signatures, there were indications of CMV infection and of a matching HLA type.

The V and J ends lost 5 bases and 4 bases, in that order; junction bases with no gene match: 4. There are 15 residues in the CDR3. In germline, CDR1 is MNHEY, CDR2 SVGEGT. This clonotype has at least ten counts. The antigen remains unidentified. Overall study findings and caveats: Cumulative public TCR beta family frequency identified carriers of CMV plus the relevant HLA. Clonotype analysis showed dominance of the ex vivo response by HLA-C-restricted CMV-specific TCR beta clonotypes.

MiXCR was run by TCRdb on the reads, yielding one entry per CDR3 protein. The sample yields around 210,000 distinct CDR3 sequences, 6.5% seen once. The sample taken for sequencing was PBMCs. This clonotype was sampled from a human donor in good health (CMV status not recorded). Some clones in this sample may be carry-over from other donors' samples. The rearrangement joins TRBV6-2 or TRBV6-3 to TRBJ2-1; 11 bases are a match to TRBD2. The DNA of the CDR3 is TGTGCCAGCAGTGCCCTAGCGGGGGGTTACAATGAGCAGTTCTTC. Protein: CASSALAGGYNEQFF.